In this sample, the clone carrying this TCR beta chain turned up a few times. The target antigen is unknown. The data derive from a study of response to subunit inactivated influenza vaccine. Broader study findings: It was suggested by the authors that few new T cells are recruited by each seasonal influenza vaccination.

In germline, CDR1 is SGHAT, CDR2 FQDESV (reference sequence). J gave up 6 bases and V 3 bases, and 16 bases lay outside the gene matches. The CDR3 loop spans 18 amino acids. MiXCR, applied by TCRdb to the RT-PCR reads, yields one record per CDR3 protein. The top ten clones hold roughly 10% of a sample with roughly 760,000 distinct CDR3 sequences, 20% to 25% of them seen once. This TCR was recovered from a man between 50 and 59 years old who received an inactivated influenza vaccine. The chain has TRBV11-1 and TRBJ2-3; 9 bases fit TRBD1. This material consisted of PBMCs from blood, taken about 5 days after vaccination. CDR3 residues: CASSFLPPGTGTSDTQYF. CDR3 nucleotide sequence: TGTGCCAGCAGCTTCCTCCCGCCCGGGACAGGGACGTCTGATACGCAGTATTTT.